The 22 T cell receptor beta chains below all came from one sample that was sequenced in a study of blood T cell repertoires in COVID-19. Sequencing used immunoSEQ multiplex PCR; TCRdb keeps in-frame clones, though not all of them. The sample holds 40,000 to 55,000 clones; 86% are singletons and the top ten take 14% to 15%. Specimen: peripheral blood. The receptors originated from a human donor in a cohort sampled during active COVID-19.

The V and J genes are TRBV7-9 and TRBJ2-7; D might be TRBD2 (6 bases). Germline-derived CDR1 and CDR2 are SEHNR and FQNEAQ (reference sequence). This CDR3 is built from 15 residues. V shed 5 bases and J shed 5 bases, with 19 bases lying between them. Here the CDR3 DNA reads TGTGCCAGCAGCCCGGGGTCCGGGAGTCACCACGAGCAGTACTTC. It translates to CASSPGSGSHHEQYF.

The chain recombines TRBV19 with TRBJ2-3; no clear D gene. CDR1 is LNHDA and CDR2 is SQIVND in the germline V gene (reference sequence). The CDR3 runs 11 residues. V shed 6 bases and J shed 5 bases, with 6 bases lying between them. CDR3 DNA: TGTGCCAGTAGGAGTATAGATACGCAGTATTTT. Translation gives CASRSIDTQYF.

This chain connects TRBV19 to TRBJ2-7, with 7 positions matching TRBD2. The ends lost 10 bases at V and 7 bases at J; junction bases unmatched: 7. Germline lookup yields CDR1 LNHDA and CDR2 SQIVND (reference sequence). The CDR3 totals 11 residues. This chain's CDR3 is CATGPGGEQYF. The CDR3 bases are TGTGCCACCGGGCCCGGGGGGGAGCAGTACTTC.

This chain links TRBV27 with TRBJ1-5; 9 bases map to TRBD1. Germline V CDR1 and CDR2: MNHEY, SMNVEV (reference sequence). The CDR3 is 13 residues long. Trimming took 4 bases from V and 5 from J; bases not matched to a gene: 0. The CDR3 sequence is CASSWDRDQPQHF. The CDR3 nucleotides are TGTGCCAGCAGTTGGGACAGGGATCAGCCCCAGCATTTT.

This chain links TRBV27 with TRBJ1-6; 10 bases align to TRBD1. Trimming took 5 bases from V and 9 from J; bases not matched to a gene: 4. Germline lookup yields CDR1 MNHEY and CDR2 SMNVEV (reference sequence). CDR3 size: 14 residues. The CDR3 region is CASSQRQGASPLHF. The DNA of the CDR3 is TGTGCCAGCAGTCAAAGACAGGGGGCTTCACCCCTCCACTTT.

The chain uses TRBV9 and TRBJ1-4, with TRBD1 as a possible D gene (6 bases). V was shortened by 3 bases and J by 0 bases, with 18 bases between the two germline ends. Germline V lookup: CDR1 SGDLS, CDR2 YYNGEE. The CDR3 extends over 18 amino acids. For the CDR3, the DNA is TGTGCCAGCAGCGCACGGGACATTGCCACCGCAACTAATGAAAAACTGTTTTTT. Protein sequence: CASSARDIATATNEKLFF. Combining the CDR3 with reference TRBV9 and TRBJ1-4 gives the whole variable domain DSGVTQTPKHLITATGQRVTLRCSPRSGDLSVYWYQQSLDQGLQFLIQYYNGEERAKGNILERFSAQQFPDLHSELNLSSLELGDSALYFCASSARDIATATNEKLFFGSGTQLSVL.

This rearrangement joins TRBV19 to TRBJ1-1; 10 nucleotides line up with TRBD1. V gave up 6 bases and J gave up 4 bases; unmatched junction bases: 2. The CDR3 length is 13 residues. Germline V CDR1 and CDR2: LNHDA, SQIVND (reference sequence). The CDR3 here is CASRRTGGTEAFF. As DNA, the CDR3 is TGTGCCAGTAGACGGACAGGGGGCACTGAAGCTTTCTTT.

This chain uses TRBV15 with TRBJ1-5, with 8 bases matching TRBD1. CDR1 is LNHNV and CDR2 is YYDKDF in the germline V gene (reference sequence). V dropped 0 bases and J dropped 5; count of bases not matched to a gene: 3. CDR3 length equals 15 residues. CDR3 in amino acids: CATSREGRGHQPQHF. The CDR3 DNA follows: TGTGCCACCAGCAGAGAGGGCAGGGGGCATCAGCCCCAGCATTTT.

This clone was found a few times. V is TRBV4-1 and J is TRBJ2-2, with 11 positions matching TRBD2. Germline CDR1 MGHRA, CDR2 YSYEKL. This CDR3 is built from 21 residues. The V gene end was trimmed by 0 bases and the J gene end by 5 bases; junction bases not matched to a gene: 17. The CDR3: CASSQELAGGPGQVRTGELFF. DNA for the CDR3: TGCGCCAGCAGCCAAGAATTAGCGGGAGGGCCGGGGCAAGTGAGGACCGGGGAGCTGTTTTTT.

This clone was counted once. The chain uses TRBV21-1 and TRBJ2-7; the table's D call TRBD2 went unverified against the DNA. TRBV21-1 is reported as a pseudogene. The CDR3 extends over 16 amino acids. The CDR3 loop reads CASSKRAGKRGHEQYF. Written as DNA, the CDR3 is TGTGCCAGCAGCAAAAGGGCGGGGAAGAGGGGCCACGAGCAGTACTTC.

This clone appeared a single time. J is TRBJ2-7 and V is TRBV6-6, with 7 bases aligning to TRBD1. The trim removed 5 bases at V and 6 bases at J, leaving 10 bases unmatched. This CDR3 region has 14 residues. The germline CDR1 and CDR2 sequences are MNHNY and SVGAGI (reference sequence). CDR3 in amino acids: CASSQAGTEAEQYF. Written as DNA, the CDR3 is TGTGCCAGCAGTCAAGCCGGGACAGAGGCCGAGCAGTACTTC.

The chain's CDR3 is CASSVGSSGSEQYF. In nucleotides, the CDR3 is TGTGCCAGCAGCGTAGGAAGTAGCGGGAGCGAGCAGTACTTC. The chain couples TRBV9 to TRBJ2-7; 9 positions agree with TRBD2. V trimming: 0 bases; J trimming: 6 bases; junction bases outside the gene matches: 4. In germline, CDR1 is SGDLS, CDR2 YYNGEE. The CDR3 length is 14 residues. The variable domain in full, with the rest retrieved from reference TRBV9 and TRBJ2-7, is DSGVTQTPKHLITATGQRVTLRCSPRSGDLSVYWYQQSLDQGLQFLIQYYNGEERAKGNILERFSAQQFPDLHSELNLSSLELGDSALYFCASSVGSSGSEQYFGPGTRLTVT.

V is TRBV5-1 and J is TRBJ2-1; 13 bases line up with TRBD2. The length of the CDR3 is 14 residues. With 6 bases clipped from V and 7 bases from J, the junction kept 4 bases outside the gene matches. CDR1 and CDR2 (germline): SGHRS, YFSETQ. The CDR3 spells CASKRGLAGNEQFF. The DNA of the CDR3 is TGCGCCAGCAAACGGGGACTAGCGGGGAATGAGCAGTTCTTC.

The chain is built from TRBV5-1 and TRBJ2-7; 7 bases fit TRBD2. Germline values: CDR1 SGHRS, CDR2 YFSETQ. The CDR3 sequence is 16 residues long. Trimming cost V 4 bases and J 0 bases; bases outside gene matches: 10. The CDR3 DNA reads as TGCGCCAGCAGCACGGACCCACTAGCGAGCTCCTACGAGCAGTACTTC. Translated, it gives CASSTDPLASSYEQYF.

The rearrangement uses TRBV25-1 and TRBJ2-7, with TRBD1 matching over 9 bases. The J segment lost 6 bases and the V segment lost 3 bases, leaving 3 bases of the junction unmatched. CDR3 length equals 13 residues. CDR1 MGHDK and CDR2 SYGVNS come from the germline V gene. CDR3 in amino acids: CASSDETGGEQYF. The CDR3, as DNA: TGTGCCAGCAGTGATGAGACAGGGGGCGAGCAGTACTTC.

The rearrangement joins TRBV2 to TRBJ2-1; 12 nucleotides line up with TRBD2. With V trimmed by 4 bases and J by 7 bases, 5 bases remained unmatched. CDR1 and CDR2 from the germline V gene are SNHLY and FYNNEI. The CDR3 contains 15 residues. DNA of the CDR3: TGTGCCAGCAGTGTAGGGCTAGCGGGAGGGAATGAGCAGTTCTTC. The encoded protein is CASSVGLAGGNEQFF.

This chain uses TRBV24-1 with TRBJ2-3, with 12 bases matching TRBD2. V lost 2 bases to trimming and J lost 4 bases; unmatched junction nucleotides: 9. Germline V gives CDR1 KGHDR, CDR2 SFDVKD. The CDR3 covers 18 residues. The CDR3, as DNA: TGTGCCACCAGTGATTCCCGCCTAGCGGGGGGGCCGGCAGATACGCAGTATTTT. Translated, it gives CATSDSRLAGGPADTQYF.

The rearrangement links TRBV19 to TRBJ2-3; 13 nucleotides agree with TRBD2. CDR1 LNHDA and CDR2 SQIVND come from the germline V gene (reference sequence). This CDR3 spans 15 amino acids. V was clipped by 1 base and J by 12 bases; unmatched bases: 7. As DNA, the CDR3 is TGTGCCAGTAGTATAGCGGGACTAGCGGGGACCCTACAGTATTTT. It specifies CASSIAGLAGTLQYF.

The CDR3 DNA reads TGTGCCAGCAGCGTAGCTACTTTCGCGGGCAGTTACACAGATACGCAGTATTTT. It is translated as CASSVATFAGSYTDTQYF. The chain uses TRBV9 and TRBJ2-3, with D possibly being TRBD2 (5 bases). CDR1 SGDLS and CDR2 YYNGEE come from the germline V gene. V lost 0 bases and J 2 bases, leaving 19 bases between the germline ends. The CDR3 spans 18 residues.

J is TRBJ1-2 and V is TRBV30; D unresolved. The germline V and J ends were trimmed by 3 bases and 5 bases, with 10 bases remaining between them. This CDR3 has 12 amino acids. Germline V gene lookup returns CDR1 GTSNPN and CDR2 SVGIG (reference sequence). As DNA, the CDR3 is TGTGCCTGGAGCAGAGTACTATATGGCTACACCTTC. Its translation: CAWSRVLYGYTF.

About this clone itself: A read error may account for a junction end that differs from germline. This sequence joins TRBV6-1 and TRBJ1-5; the D is unclear. Germline values: CDR1 MNHNS, CDR2 SASEGT. The CDR3 extends over 12 amino acids. The CDR3 region is CASSDSYQPQHF. In DNA, the CDR3 is TGTGCCAGCAGTGATAGCTATCAGCCCCAGCATTTT.

The chain joins TRBV7-9 to TRBJ2-5; 10 nucleotides match TRBD2. The CDR3 length is 17 residues. The trim removed 1 base at V and 2 bases at J, leaving 7 bases unmatched. From germline, CDR1 is SEHNR and CDR2 FQNEAQ (reference sequence). CDR3 sequence: CASSLGSSGGKQETQYF. For the CDR3, the DNA is TGTGCCAGCAGCTTAGGATCTAGCGGGGGAAAGCAAGAGACCCAGTACTTC.